This TCR beta chain was found in a study of T-cell memory formation after mild COVID-19. This clonotype was seen a handful of times. Antigen: not known. Regarding the study as a whole: Whether second-wave clones peaking at day 37 were SARS-CoV-2 specific went unconfirmed. A second wave expanding day 15 to 37 was CD4+-biased; contracting clones were balanced.

TCRdb re-derived calls from the 5' RACE reads in MiXCR, one entry per CDR3 protein. The sample consists of approximately 440,000 distinct CDR3 sequences, around 19% of them appearing once. The sample comprised PBMCs or a T cell subset sorted from them (not recorded which). The TCR sequence derives from an adult woman who had mild COVID-19 (a few samples of this study predate the infection). Cell type and time point are not known.

The CDR3 DNA reads TGTGCCACCAGTCAACCTCCCGGGGTCAACACCGGGGAGCTGTTTTTT. It is translated as CATSQPPGVNTGELFF. V and J are TRBV24-1 and TRBJ2-2; tentative D call: TRBD2 (5 bases). Trimming pared 6 bases from V and 2 bases from J, leaving 15 bases between. The CDR3 runs 16 residues. Per the germline V gene, CDR1 is KGHDR and CDR2 is SFDVKD.